This T cell receptor (beta chain) was observed in a study of lymphopenia after photon versus proton radiotherapy (dated 2019 in TCRdb). In the study overall: The study compared the immunological effects of photon versus proton radiation therapy in patients with gastrointestinal tumors who developed high-grade lymphopenia. The study aimed to characterize how the two radiation modalities differ in their impact on the immune system. The cohort included over 15 patients with gastrointestinal tumors who developed lymphopenia after receiving either photon or proton therapy. Paper-wide results and their limitations: The survival association was assessed only in patients who died, and the authors presented better survival with proton therapy as a possibility rather than a demonstrated result. During treatment, patients who received proton therapy stayed relatively stable, whereas patients who received photon therapy lost naive T cells and TCR diversity and gained effector/memory populations. After the lymphocyte count nadir, repertoires from photon-treated patients showed oligoclonal expansion, particularly of CD8+ Temra cells, and this expansion drove the decline in diversity. Across the cohort, an inverse correlation was found between a larger post-nadir drop in TCR diversity and overall survival time among patients who died.

The receptor library was made with the immunoSEQ multiplex PCR assay. Alongside multiparametric flow cytometry, deep sequencing of rearranged TCR beta loci was used to profile the T cell repertoires. In TCRdb, the immuneACCESS table is reduced to in-frame sequences with V and J assigned. These tables do not hold every clone; where another copy was compared, an unresolved V gene accounts for under half, and the others remain unexplained. The sample table shows tens of thousands of clones, and roughly 80% are seen once. The ten largest clones represent 21% of the sample. Concerning this clone: What this receptor recognizes is not known. Per-nucleotide qualities are absent, and no much larger clonotype sits a single base away.

The CDR3 has 16 amino acids, counting the end cysteine and phenylalanine. Here the CDR3 DNA is all that survives: 48 bases in frame from base 1. The junction shows trimming of 1 base on V and 10 bases on J, plus 20 bases between the germline ends. For CDR1 and CDR2, the germline V gene (reference sequence) lists SEHNR and FQNEAQ. This TCR derives from a woman aged 70-85 years with pancreatic cancer. The rearranged chain carries TRBV7-9 and TRBJ2-1; perhaps TRBD1 is the D gene, with 6 bases matching. The material sequenced was peripheral blood, taken from a patient treated with proton-based radiotherapy. The DNA reads as follows: TGTGCCAGCAGCTTAGGTCCGGACAGCCCGGCGTGGGAGCAGTTCTTC. It is translated as CASSLGPDSPAWEQFF.